The 7 T cell receptor beta chains below come from one sample, sequenced in a study of PD-1 blockade in classical Hodgkin lymphoma. The time point is: cycle 4 day 1 (C4D1), after less than 7 weeks of nivolumab. All the patients suffered relapse after autologous stem cell transplantation, and brentuximab vedotin exposure differed. TCRdb's table, derived via immunoSEQ multiplex PCR, lists solely in-frame clones and lacks some. The table includes approximately 93,000 clones, around four fifths detected once. The sample consisted of peripheral blood mononuclear cells (PBMCs), taken before the fourth cycle of nivolumab. The source is a human donor with classical Hodgkin lymphoma.

The chain couples TRBV7-3 to TRBJ2-2; 7 nucleotides align to TRBD1. J lost 0 bases, V lost 5 bases, and 3 bases had no gene match. In germline, CDR1 is SGHTA, CDR2 FQGTGA. This CDR3 has 15 amino acids. The CDR3 sequence: CASSPGTANTGELFF. For the CDR3, the DNA is TGTGCCAGCAGCCCCGGGACAGCGAACACCGGGGAGCTGTTTTTT.

The chain carries TRBV9 and TRBJ2-5; D is undetermined. The assigned J gene may be wrong: the sequence end matches TRBJ2-7 better. Germline loops: CDR1 SGDLS, CDR2 YYNGEE. CDR3 length: 14 residues. CDR3 amino acids: CASSPGVMAYEQYF. CDR3 nucleotides: TGTGCCAGCAGCCCGGGCGTGATGGCCTACGAGCAGTACTTC.

This clone was observed a single time. The chain joins TRBV5-1 to TRBJ2-7; 7 bases are a match to TRBD2. The ends lost 6 bases at V and 6 bases at J; junction bases unmatched: 3. Per the germline V gene, CDR1 is SGHRS and CDR2 is YFSETQ. The CDR3 runs 11 residues. CDR3 DNA: TGCGCCAGCACGTGGGGGGGCGAGCAGTACTTC. Amino acid sequence: CASTWGGEQYF.

For the CDR3, the DNA is TGTGCCAGTAGTACCCCCGCGGCCTACGAGCAGTACTTC. This codes for CASSTPAAYEQYF. The chain combines TRBV19 with TRBJ2-7; D is unclear. The CDR3 length is 13 residues. Germline loops: CDR1 LNHDA, CDR2 SQIVND (reference sequence). Between the trimmed V and J ends, which lost 4 bases and 2 bases, there was a span of 9 bases.

This chain uses TRBV10-3 with TRBJ1-2; weak D call: TRBD1 (6 bases). Germline CDR1 and CDR2: ENHRY and SYGVKD. V shed 5 bases and J shed 4 bases, with 17 bases lying between them. The CDR3 has 15 amino acids. In nucleotides, the CDR3 is TGTGCCATCAGTAAGGAGGGGGACATCGCCTATGGCTACACCTTC. Protein: CAISKEGDIAYGYTF.

The genes are TRBV30 and TRBJ1-1; possible D gene TRBD1, 5 bases. This CDR3 comprises 12 residues. V dropped 0 bases and J dropped 11 bases, with 13 bases sitting between them. Germline V gives CDR1 GTSNPN, CDR2 SVGIG (reference sequence). CDR3 in DNA: TGTGCCTGGAGTGTACCCAGCCGGGGCGCTTTCTTT. This encodes CAWSVPSRGAFF.

The chain carries TRBV4-1 and TRBJ2-2; TRBD2 matches 9 bases. Looked up from germline, CDR1 is MGHRA and CDR2 is YSYEKL. This CDR3 comprises 18 residues. J gave up 5 bases and V 0 bases, and 10 bases lay outside the gene matches. This chain's CDR3 is CASSQDLSAAGGTGELFF. The CDR3 DNA is TGCGCCAGCAGCCAAGACCTTTCGGCAGCGGGGGGTACCGGGGAGCTGTTTTTT.